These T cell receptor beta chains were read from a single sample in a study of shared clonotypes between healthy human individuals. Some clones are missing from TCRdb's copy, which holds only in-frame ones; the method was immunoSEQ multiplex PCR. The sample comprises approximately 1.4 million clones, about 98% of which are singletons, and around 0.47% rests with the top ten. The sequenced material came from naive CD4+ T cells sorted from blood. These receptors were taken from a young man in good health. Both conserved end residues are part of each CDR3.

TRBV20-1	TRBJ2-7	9	CSASGEQYF
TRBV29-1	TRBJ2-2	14	CSVGASGVTGELFF
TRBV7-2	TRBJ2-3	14	CASSLTGGTDTQYF
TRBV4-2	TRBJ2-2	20	CASSQDQGLAGFIVTGELFF
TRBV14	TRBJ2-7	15	CASSQDLVGLGEQYF
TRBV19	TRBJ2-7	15	CASSDPAGNPYEQYF
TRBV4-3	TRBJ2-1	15	CASSHGGSRGDEQFF
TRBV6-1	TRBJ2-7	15	CASSTGTDAIYEQYF
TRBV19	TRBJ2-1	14	CASSRVPPAYEQFF
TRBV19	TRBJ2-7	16	CASSTLPFSSGYEQYF
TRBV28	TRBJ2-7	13	CASTLAGFYEQYF
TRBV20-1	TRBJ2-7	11	CSAPGQYEQYF
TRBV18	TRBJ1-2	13	CASSPGVNYGYTF
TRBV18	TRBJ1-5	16	CASSPQVRSSGQPQHF
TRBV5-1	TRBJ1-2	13	CASSRQDSGGYTF
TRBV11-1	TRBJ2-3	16	CASSLVVSQDTDTQYF
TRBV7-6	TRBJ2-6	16	CASSTPGGAGANVLTF
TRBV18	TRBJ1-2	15	CASSPWTGTDYGYTF
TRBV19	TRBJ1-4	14	CASSAGATNEKLFF
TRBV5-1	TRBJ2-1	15	CASSSDYTGTSEQFF
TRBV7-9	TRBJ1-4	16	CASSRDRLSTNEKLFF
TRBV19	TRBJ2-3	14	CASSSGGPLDTQYF
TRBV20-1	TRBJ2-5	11	CSAPQVGVVYF
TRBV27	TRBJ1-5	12	CASSHRGQPQHF
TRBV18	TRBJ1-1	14	CASSPPHGNTEAFF
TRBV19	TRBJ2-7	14	CASSISGRSYEQYF
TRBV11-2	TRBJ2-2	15	CASSLGLANTGELFF
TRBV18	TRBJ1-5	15	CASSARLGLDQPQHF
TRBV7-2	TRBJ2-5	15	CASSLGQGRMETQYF
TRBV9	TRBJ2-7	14	CASSVTSGPYEQYF
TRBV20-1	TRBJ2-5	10	CSARKETQYF
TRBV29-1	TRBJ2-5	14	CSVMGRVKKETQYF
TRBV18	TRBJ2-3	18	CASSLQAPGQGRTDTQYF
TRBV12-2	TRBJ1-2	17	CAKTSPGQTSCNYGYTF
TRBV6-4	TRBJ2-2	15	CASSEEAGVTGELFF
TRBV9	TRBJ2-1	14	CASSVEGYYNEQFF
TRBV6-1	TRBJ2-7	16	CASSDTFAGQDYEQYF
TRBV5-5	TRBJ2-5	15	CASSRWGAGLETQYF
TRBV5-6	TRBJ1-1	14	CASSRGVAVYEAFF
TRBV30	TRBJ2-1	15	CASEKEGALRNEQFF
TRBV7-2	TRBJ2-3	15	CASSLQRGGTDTQYF
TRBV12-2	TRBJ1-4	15	CASRIRTGDNEKLFF